This paragraph covers one T cell receptor beta chain sequence. The antigen is unknown. The PCR ran on 60 Vbeta and 13 Jbeta primers. Using immunoSEQ multiplex PCR, the repertoire was profiled, and TCRdb retains in-frame clones only, with some absent. Among about 140,000 clones listed, about 74% were seen once. This record comes from a study of cytomegalovirus exposure and HLA in healthy donors. Findings and caveats of the study: The sole available immune exposure information was CMV serostatus.

The donors comprised healthy bone marrow donors. V dropped 5 bases and J dropped 5 bases, with 12 bases sitting between them. Germline V gene lookup returns CDR1 MNHEY and CDR2 SVGAGI. This CDR3 has 14 amino acids. The TCR originated in a man aged 35 to 55 in good health and CMV-seronegative. The material sequenced was PBMCs. The chain is built from TRBV6-5 and TRBJ2-2; possible D gene TRBD2, 5 bases. CDR3 bases: TGTGCCAGCAGTCGACTAATCTCAACCGGGGAGCTGTTTTTT. It codes for CASSRLISTGELFF.